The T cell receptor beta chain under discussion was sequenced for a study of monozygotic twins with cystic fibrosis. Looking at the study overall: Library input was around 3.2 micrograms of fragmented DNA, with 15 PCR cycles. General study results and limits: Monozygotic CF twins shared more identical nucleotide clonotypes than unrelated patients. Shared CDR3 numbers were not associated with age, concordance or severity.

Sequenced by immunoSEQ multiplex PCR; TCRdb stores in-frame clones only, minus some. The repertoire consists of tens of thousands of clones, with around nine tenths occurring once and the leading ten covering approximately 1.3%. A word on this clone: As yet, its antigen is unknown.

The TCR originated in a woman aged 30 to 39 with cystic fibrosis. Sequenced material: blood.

This chain's CDR3 is CASSLGATTVGEKLFF. The DNA of the CDR3 is TGTGCCAGCAGCTTAGGGGCAACAACGGTTGGGGAAAAACTGTTTTTT. The chain recombines TRBV13 with TRBJ1-4, with D hard to call. This CDR3 spans 16 amino acids. CDR1 and CDR2 from the germline V gene are PRHDT and FYEKMQ (reference sequence). The ends were cut back, 0 bases at V and 8 bases at J, with 16 bases in the middle.